This T cell receptor beta chain was observed in a study of blood T cell repertoires in COVID-19. Whole-study context: Both acute and convalescent COVID-19 samples were obtained from the United States, Italy and Spain. T cells, B-cell-depleted T cells, or PBMCs provided the cDNA or gDNA that served as material.

In the original analysis: Estimates of nucleated cell counts were drawn from the amplification of reference gene primers. Clones were sequenced by immunoSEQ multiplex PCR, and TCRdb holds only the in-frame ones, with some missing. The DNA gave D and trimming, while V, J and clone size come from that table. The table has tens of thousands of clones, around nine tenths seen once. Trimming removed 1 base from V and 11 bases from J; junction bases left unmatched: 8. The CDR3 spans 14 residues. Germline CDR1 and CDR2: SNHLY and FYNNEI. Sequencing was performed on peripheral blood. The rearrangement links TRBV2 to TRBJ2-1; 7 nucleotides line up with TRBD2. The receptor comes from a human donor in a cohort sampled during active COVID-19. The donor label of this sample is uncertain. The CDR3 coding sequence is TGTGCCAGCAGTGAAGTAGGTAGCGGGTCCAAGCAGTTCTTC. This codes for CASSEVGSGSKQFF.